This T cell receptor (beta chain) was recovered during a study of cytomegalovirus exposure and HLA in healthy donors. This clone showed up just once. The CDR3 is made up of 15 amino acids. CDR1 is MDHEN, CDR2 SYDVKM, per germline. Trimming took 6 bases from V and 2 from J, leaving 17 bases between them. The PCR contained 60 Vbeta and 13 Jbeta primers. Sequencing was performed with immunoSEQ multiplex PCR; in TCRdb, only in-frame clones are kept and a portion is missing. The sample includes roughly 200,000 clones, 82% of them seen just once. This chain links TRBV28 with TRBJ2-7; the D gene is possibly TRBD1 (6 bases). The sample taken for sequencing was PBMCs. This receptor was obtained from a woman between 40 and 55 years old in good health and CMV-seronegative. The CDR3, as DNA: TGTGCCAGCAGCTCCATGACAGGTACCGCCTACGAGCAGTACTTC. Its translation is CASSSMTGTAYEQYF.